The rows below give T cell receptor beta chains drawn from one sample of a study of T-cell memory formation after mild COVID-19. TCRdb called the 5' RACE reads again in MiXCR, with one record for every CDR3 protein. The table includes roughly 510,000 distinct CDR3 sequences, around 15% detected once. Sequencing was performed on PBMCs or a T cell subset sorted from them (not recorded which). The receptors were sampled from an adult woman who had mild COVID-19 (a few samples of this study predate the infection). Cell type and time point are not known. The CDR3 runs from the conserved cysteine through the conserved F or W. A D gene is named only where the DNA matches it firmly. Clone size is not always given. Where it is, it says once, few, many or a class for expanded clones.

>-|TRBJ1-2|TRBV12-3/TRBV12-4|-
CASSSRTPLGYGYTF
TGTGCCAGCAGTTCCCGGACACCCCTAGGCTATGGCTACACCTTC
>few|TRBJ2-3|TRBV5-1|TRBD2
CASSSVIAGTDTQYF
TGCGCCAGCAGCTCCGTTATAGCGGGGACAGATACGCAGTATTTT
>few|TRBJ1-2|TRBV30|-
CAWRRDSNYGYTF
TGTGCCTGGAGACGCGACAGCAACTATGGCTACACCTTC
>-|TRBJ2-1|TRBV14|TRBD1
CASSQAAGTVNNEQFF
TGTGCCAGCAGCCAAGCCGCAGGGACAGTCAACAATGAGCAGTTCTTC
>few|TRBJ2-1|TRBV24-1|TRBD2
CATSEASGRGEQFF
TGTGCCACCAGTGAGGCTAGCGGGAGAGGGGAGCAGTTCTTC
>-|TRBJ2-2|TRBV7-3|TRBD2
CASSTRLAGNTGELFF
TGTGCCAGCAGCACCAGATTAGCGGGAAACACCGGGGAGCTGTTTTTT
>-|TRBJ2-5|TRBV7-8|TRBD2
CASSFQAGTYQETQYF
TGTGCCAGCAGCTTCCAAGCGGGGACCTACCAAGAGACCCAGTACTTC
>few|TRBJ2-5|TRBV4-1|-
CASSQPGTAGQETQYF
TGCGCCAGCAGCCAACCCGGGACAGCGGGACAAGAGACCCAGTACTTC
>-|TRBJ1-1|TRBV11-2|-
CASSLEGFGPAFF
TGTGCCAGCAGCTTAGAGGGTTTTGGACCAGCTTTCTTT
>-|TRBJ2-7|TRBV25-1|TRBD2
CASSVSGGTYEQYF
TGTGCCAGCAGTGTCAGCGGGGGAACCTACGAGCAGTACTTC
>-|TRBJ2-1|TRBV7-7|TRBD2
CASSLSTGLAGNEQFF
TGTGCCAGCAGCTTGTCGACAGGACTAGCGGGAAATGAGCAGTTCTTC
>-|TRBJ1-5|TRBV20-1|-
CSAPWWADRNQPQHF
TGCAGTGCACCCTGGTGGGCGGACCGCAATCAGCCCCAGCATTTT
>few|TRBJ2-1|TRBV25-1|TRBD2
CASSGPAGEWYNEQFF
TGTGCCAGCAGTGGACCAGCGGGAGAGTGGTACAATGAGCAGTTCTTC
>few|TRBJ2-3|TRBV4-2|TRBD2
CASSQASGGTDTQYF
TGTGCCAGCAGCCAGGCTAGCGGAGGCACAGATACGCAGTATTTT
>-|TRBJ2-1|TRBV4-2|TRBD1
CASSQGGQGYNEQFF
TGTGCCAGCAGCCAAGGGGGACAGGGATACAATGAGCAGTTCTTC
>-|TRBJ2-3|TRBV7-2|TRBD1
CASSRQGATDTQYF
TGTGCCAGCAGCCGACAGGGGGCGACAGATACGCAGTATTTT
>few|TRBJ2-1|TRBV6-5|-
CASSYDIGQNEQFF
TGTGCCAGCAGTTACGACATAGGACAGAATGAGCAGTTCTTC
>-|TRBJ2-7|TRBV3-1|TRBD2
CASSQASGAFYEQYF
TGTGCCAGCAGCCAAGCTAGCGGGGCTTTCTACGAGCAGTACTTC
>-|TRBJ2-1|TRBV11-1|TRBD2
CASRAAGTRSYNEQFF
TGTGCCAGCAGGGCCGCCGGGACTAGATCCTACAATGAGCAGTTCTTC
>few|TRBJ1-1|TRBV6-6|-
CASSYNGGDNTEAFF
TGTGCCAGCAGTTACAATGGGGGCGACAACACTGAAGCTTTCTTT
>few|TRBJ2-5|TRBV6-6|TRBD2
CASSYLGAGGQETQYF
TGTGCCAGCAGTTACTTGGGAGCGGGGGGTCAAGAGACCCAGTACTTC
>-|TRBJ1-6|TRBV6-2/TRBV6-3|-
CASSYGGSVSYNSPLHF
TGTGCCAGCAGTTACGGCGGCAGCGTCTCCTATAATTCACCCCTCCACTTT
>few|TRBJ2-1|TRBV27|TRBD1
CASSPLGTGVSNEQFF
TGTGCCAGCAGTCCGCTGGGGACAGGGGTCAGCAATGAGCAGTTCTTC
>many|TRBJ2-7|TRBV29-1|-
CSVAGQGYEQYF
TGCAGCGTTGCGGGCCAGGGGTACGAGCAGTACTTC
>-|TRBJ2-5|TRBV5-6|-
CASSVFLETQYF
TGTGCCAGCAGCGTATTCTTAGAGACCCAGTACTTC
>-|TRBJ1-1|TRBV7-8|TRBD1
CASSTPGDRGSGLGTEAFF
TGTGCCAGCAGCACCCCTGGCGACAGGGGATCAGGGTTGGGCACTGAAGCTTTCTTT
>-|TRBJ2-1|TRBV11-2|-
CASSLMGRNYNEQFF
TGTGCCAGCAGCCTGATGGGAAGAAACTACAATGAGCAGTTCTTC
>few|TRBJ2-2|TRBV3-1|-
CASSQVVLQNTGELFF
TGTGCCAGCAGCCAAGTGGTCCTTCAGAACACCGGGGAGCTGTTTTTT
>-|TRBJ2-7|TRBV6-2/TRBV6-3|TRBD1
CASSPATGESYEQYF
TGTGCCAGCAGTCCTGCGACAGGGGAGTCCTACGAGCAGTACTTC
>-|TRBJ2-3|TRBV7-6|-
CASSSGHGADTQYF
TGTGCCAGCAGCTCGGGACACGGGGCAGATACGCAGTATTTT
>-|TRBJ2-7|TRBV7-3|-
CASSPTPSRQFYEQYF
TGTGCCAGCAGTCCCACCCCGAGCAGACAGTTCTACGAGCAGTACTTC
>few|TRBJ2-3|TRBV7-9|-
CASSLARDGFPTDTQYF
TGTGCCAGCAGCTTAGCAAGGGACGGATTTCCCACAGATACGCAGTATTTT
>-|TRBJ2-3|TRBV29-1|-
CSVGPRGSTDTQYF
TGCAGCGTTGGTCCTAGGGGGAGCACAGATACGCAGTATTTT
>few|TRBJ1-1|TRBV15|TRBD1
CATSIRGQGAREAFF
TGTGCCACCAGCATTAGGGGACAGGGGGCGCGGGAAGCTTTCTTT
>few|TRBJ1-6|TRBV4-2|TRBD1
CASSQDQRRGGGLHF
TGTGCCAGCAGCCAAGATCAGAGGAGAGGGGGCGGACTCCACTTT
>-|TRBJ2-5|TRBV9|TRBD2
CASSSRGRQETQYF
TGTGCCAGCAGCTCCCGCGGGAGGCAAGAGACCCAGTACTTC
>-|TRBJ2-2|TRBV5-4|-
CASSSYRVTDTGELFF
TGTGCCAGCAGCTCCTACAGGGTCACCGACACCGGGGAGCTGTTTTTT
>-|TRBJ1-1|TRBV12-3/TRBV12-4|TRBD1
CASSLAGTGGSTEAFF
TGTGCCAGCAGTTTAGCAGGGACAGGGGGTAGCACTGAAGCTTTCTTT
>few|TRBJ2-1|TRBV24-1|TRBD1
CATSDTDRGSYNEQFF
TGTGCCACCAGTGACACGGACAGGGGCTCCTACAATGAGCAGTTCTTC
>-|TRBJ1-1|TRBV7-9|TRBD1
CASSLTGGVYTEAFF
TGTGCCAGCAGCTTAACAGGGGGGGTATACACTGAAGCTTTCTTT
>few|TRBJ1-2|TRBV5-1|-
CASSLAESYYGYTF
TGCGCCAGCAGCTTGGCCGAATCCTACTATGGCTACACCTTC
>-|TRBJ1-2|TRBV7-8|-
CASSSGGPASWGYTF
TGTGCCAGCAGCTCGGGGGGGCCGGCATCGTGGGGCTACACCTTC
>-|TRBJ1-2|TRBV20-1|-
CSAGLGVNYGYTF
TGCAGTGCGGGGCTGGGGGTCAACTATGGCTACACCTTC